The 31 T cell receptor beta chains below come from one sample, sequenced in a study of T cell responses to AZD1222 COVID-19 vaccine. The protocol was immunoSEQ multiplex PCR, while the TCRdb copy is restricted to in-frame clones and leaves out a portion. The repertoire has some 200,000 clones, over 85% of them found once; the top ten carry about 3.9%. Sequencing used peripheral blood, obtained on day 0 of AZD1222 vaccination. The receptors stem from an adult in good health.

The genes are TRBV5-4 and TRBJ1-1; D call uncertain. CDR3 length: 13 amino acids. Germline CDR1 SGHNT, CDR2 YYREEE (reference sequence). Between the trimmed V and J ends, which lost 4 bases and 2 bases, there was a span of 9 bases. This CDR3 reads CASSPRGNTEAFF. As DNA, the CDR3 is TGTGCCAGCAGCCCCCGCGGCAACACTGAAGCTTTCTTT.

This clone was recorded once. The gene calls are TRBV6-4 and TRBJ2-3; D assignment may be TRBD1 or TRBD2 (5 bases each). In germline, CDR1 is MRHNA, CDR2 SNTAGT. With 6 bases removed from V and 4 bases from J, the gap between germline ends came to 5 bases. The CDR3 contains 11 residues. The CDR3 is CASRGADTQYF. CDR3 bases: TGTGCCAGCAGGGGGGCAGATACGCAGTATTTT.

The genes are TRBV6-5 and TRBJ1-3, with D tentatively TRBD1 (5 bases). The V gene lost 8 bases and the J gene lost 3 bases, with 14 bases spanning the gap. Germline V gives CDR1 MNHEY, CDR2 SVGAGI. CDR3 size: 14 residues. CDR3 loop: CASRTGPGGNTIYF. CDR3 DNA: TGTGCCAGCCGAACGGGACCGGGTGGAAACACCATATATTTT.

This sequence joins TRBV18 and TRBJ2-7; D is perhaps TRBD2 (5 bases). V was shortened by 3 bases and J by 1 base, with 10 bases between the two germline ends. The CDR3 has 14 amino acids. Germline CDR1 and CDR2: KGHSH and LQKENI. The CDR3 DNA follows: TGTGCCAGCTCACCCACCGAGGGATCCTACGAGCAGTACTTC. It codes for CASSPTEGSYEQYF. The entire variable domain, with the rest obtained from reference TRBV18 and TRBJ2-7, is as follows: NAGVMQNPRHLVRRRGQEARLRCSPMKGHSHVYWYRQLPEEGLKFMVYLQKENIIDESGMPKERFSAEFPKEGPSILRIQQVVRGDSAAYFCASSPTEGSYEQYFGPGTRLTVT.

The chain is built from TRBV7-9 and TRBJ1-2; D is possibly TRBD1 (5 bases). The CDR3 consists of 13 residues. CDR1 SEHNR and CDR2 FQNEAQ come from the germline V gene (reference sequence). Trimming removed 2 bases from V and 7 bases from J, with 11 bases in between. This CDR3 reads CASSLYGTAGYTF. Here the CDR3 DNA reads TGTGCCAGCAGCTTATACGGGACCGCTGGCTACACCTTC.

The V gene is TRBV3-1 (or the pseudogene TRBV3-2), the J gene TRBJ2-2; D is undetermined. Trimming removed 3 bases from V and 8 bases from J, with 7 bases in between. This CDR3 has 12 amino acids. Germline assignment: CDR1 LGHDT and CDR2 YNNKEL (reference sequence). This chain's CDR3 is CASSHKSGELFF. In DNA form, the CDR3 reads TGTGCCAGCAGCCACAAGTCGGGGGAGCTGTTTTTT.

The chain joins TRBV11-1 to TRBJ2-1; D is possibly TRBD1 (5 bases). The CDR3 runs 15 residues. V was shortened by 6 bases and J by 3 bases, with 15 bases between the two germline ends. CDR1 SGHAT and CDR2 FQDESV come from the germline V gene (reference sequence). The CDR3 region has the DNA TGTGCCAGCAGGACCCGCCAGGGTGGCTACAATGAGCAGTTCTTC. As protein: CASRTRQGGYNEQFF.

V is TRBV12-3 or TRBV12-4 and J is TRBJ2-7; unclear D gene. The germline V and J ends were trimmed by 5 bases and 3 bases, with 11 bases remaining between them. The CDR3 consists of 13 residues. The CDR3: CASSPNNGYEQYF. The CDR3 region has the DNA TGTGCCAGCAGTCCCAATAACGGCTACGAGCAGTACTTC.

The J gene is TRBJ1-5, the V gene TRBV12-3 or TRBV12-4; D is unclear. The CDR3 is 13 residues long. Trimming removed 3 bases at V and 6 bases at J, with 9 bases between. The chain's CDR3 is CASSFGEIQPQHF. The CDR3 region has the DNA TGTGCCAGCAGTTTTGGGGAAATTCAGCCCCAGCATTTT.

The CDR3 is CASSYSGVGRAGWAFF. Here the CDR3 DNA reads TGTGCCAGCAGTTACTCGGGCGTCGGCAGGGCGGGCTGGGCTTTCTTT. The rearrangement joins TRBV6-5 to TRBJ1-1, with D tentatively TRBD1 (5 bases). Trimming removed 0 bases at V and 11 bases at J, with 22 bases between. The length of the CDR3 is 16 residues. Germline V lookup: CDR1 MNHEY, CDR2 SVGAGI.

The rearrangement uses TRBV11-3 and TRBJ2-1; the match to TRBD2 covers 10 bases. There are 17 residues in the CDR3. V was clipped by 1 base and J by 7 bases; unmatched bases: 10. Germline CDR1 is SGHNT and CDR2 is YENEEA. For the CDR3, the DNA is TGTGCCAGCAGCTTAGGAGAAGCGGGGGGGTTAGGAAATGAGCAGTTCTTC. Amino acids: CASSLGEAGGLGNEQFF.

V gene TRBV7-8 combines with J gene TRBJ2-7, with TRBD1 matching over 10 bases. The junction had 10 bases not matched to a gene; V was cut back by 2 bases and J by 6 bases. There are 16 residues in the CDR3. CDR1 is SGHVS, CDR2 FQNEAQ, per germline. The CDR3: CASSLFATGTGVEQYF. In DNA, the CDR3 is TGTGCCAGCAGCTTATTCGCAACCGGGACAGGGGTCGAGCAGTACTTC.

The J gene is TRBJ2-1, the V gene TRBV6-6; 8 bases are a match to TRBD2. The trim removed 5 bases at V and 7 bases at J, leaving 16 bases unmatched. Germline assignment: CDR1 MNHNY and CDR2 SVGAGI (reference sequence). The CDR3 runs 17 residues. The CDR3 sequence is CASSPRLGSGERNEQFF. The DNA for the CDR3 is TGTGCCAGCAGTCCCCGGTTGGGTAGCGGGGAGCGGAATGAGCAGTTCTTC.

For the CDR3, the DNA is TGTGCCAGCAGCGCTTGGGACAGTGACCCGACTGAAGCTTTCTTT. Translated: CASSAWDSDPTEAFF. J is TRBJ1-1 and V is TRBV9; the match to TRBD1 covers 7 bases. In germline, CDR1 is SGDLS, CDR2 YYNGEE. The V gene end was trimmed by 3 bases and the J gene end by 5 bases; junction bases not matched to a gene: 10. This CDR3 has 15 amino acids.

V is TRBV19 and J is TRBJ1-1; tentatively, D is TRBD1 (6 bases). In germline, CDR1 is LNHDA, CDR2 SQIVND (reference sequence). V was shortened by 7 bases and J by 5 bases, with 14 bases between the two germline ends. The CDR3 length is 13 residues. CDR3 sequence reads: CASNPRDITEAFF. The CDR3 region has the DNA TGTGCCAGTAACCCCAGGGACATAACTGAAGCTTTCTTT.

The chain carries TRBV6-2 or TRBV6-3 and TRBJ1-1; D gene ambiguous. CDR3 size: 11 residues. V lost 2 bases to trimming and J lost 9 bases, with 7 bases between them. Germline-derived CDR1 and CDR2 are MNHEY and SVGEGT. This CDR3 is CASSYALQAFF. Here the CDR3 DNA reads TGTGCCAGCAGTTACGCACTTCAAGCTTTCTTT.

The V gene is TRBV10-3, the J gene TRBJ1-2; D may be TRBD1 (5 bases). The CDR3 is 16 residues long. The V gene lost 0 bases and the J gene lost 8 bases, with 19 bases spanning the gap. Germline V gives CDR1 ENHRY, CDR2 SYGVKD. The CDR3 region is CAISESTLRVRRGYTF. The CDR3 DNA reads as TGTGCCATCAGTGAGTCGACTCTCAGGGTTCGGAGAGGCTACACCTTC.

CDR3 sequence reads: CASSQGLENNEQFF. The CDR3 DNA reads TGTGCCAGCAGCCAGGGACTAGAAAACAATGAGCAGTTCTTC. The chain is built from TRBV3-1 (or the pseudogene TRBV3-2) and TRBJ2-1, with TRBD2 matching 8 bases. The junction had 3 bases not matched to a gene; V was cut back by 3 bases and J by 5 bases. Germline V gives CDR1 LGHDT, CDR2 YNNKEL (reference sequence). The CDR3 loop spans 14 amino acids.

The table lists this clone with a count of one. The V gene is TRBV19, the J gene TRBJ2-7, with D tentatively TRBD1 (5 bases). Deletions cut 4 bases from V and 0 bases from J, with 10 bases between. Germline CDR1 is LNHDA and CDR2 is SQIVND (reference sequence). This CDR3 is 14 amino acids long. DNA for the CDR3: TGTGCCAGTAGTAACAGGTTTGCCTCCTACGAGCAGTACTTC. It translates to CASSNRFASYEQYF.

This rearrangement joins TRBV10-2 to TRBJ1-1, with 8 bases fitting TRBD1. V trimming: 2 bases; J trimming: 6 bases; junction bases outside the gene matches: 8. Germline V gene lookup returns CDR1 WSHSY and CDR2 SAAADI. This CDR3 has 15 residues. The chain's CDR3 is CASSEQAGTGSEAFF. DNA for the CDR3: TGCGCCAGCAGTGAGCAAGCGGGGACAGGTTCTGAAGCTTTCTTT.

This chain uses TRBV9 with TRBJ2-1; D call uncertain. The V end was cut by 0 bases, the J end by 2 bases, with 9 bases between. The CDR3 totals 15 residues. Germline V gene sequence: CDR1 SGDLS, CDR2 YYNGEE. The CDR3 DNA reads TGTGCCAGCAGCGTAGTGGCGGATACCTACAATGAGCAGTTCTTC. Translation gives CASSVVADTYNEQFF. Filled out from reference TRBV9 and TRBJ2-1, the complete variable domain reads DSGVTQTPKHLITATGQRVTLRCSPRSGDLSVYWYQQSLDQGLQFLIQYYNGEERAKGNILERFSAQQFPDLHSELNLSSLELGDSALYFCASSVVADTYNEQFFGPGTRLTVL.

This chain connects TRBV5-4 to TRBJ2-7; possible D gene TRBD1, 6 bases. Germline V gene sequence: CDR1 SGHNT, CDR2 YYREEE (reference sequence). The CDR3 totals 12 residues. Trimming left V 2 bases short and J 6 bases short, with 9 bases between. CDR3 sequence: CASSFRGGEQYF. The CDR3 DNA reads as TGTGCCAGCAGCTTTAGAGGGGGCGAGCAGTACTTC.

This chain uses TRBV9 with TRBJ2-5; D gene ambiguous. This CDR3 region has 14 residues. In germline, CDR1 is SGDLS, CDR2 YYNGEE. The V and J ends lost 0 bases and 4 bases respectively, with 10 bases between them. In DNA, the CDR3 is TGTGCCAGCAGCGTAGGTCAGGTAGGAGAGACCCAGTACTTC. It yields the protein CASSVGQVGETQYF.

The genes are TRBV5-1 and TRBJ1-2, with D perhaps TRBD1 (5 bases). The CDR3 contains 14 residues. Trimming removed 4 bases at V and 7 bases at J, with 17 bases between. Germline V gene sequence: CDR1 SGHRS, CDR2 YFSETQ. The CDR3 spells CASSLGGTDIGYTF. CDR3 bases: TGCGCCAGCAGCCTGGGGGGGACCGATATTGGCTACACCTTC. The full variable domain, completed using reference TRBV5-1 and TRBJ1-2, is KAGVTQTPRYLIKTRGQQVTLSCSPISGHRSVSWYQQTPGQGLQFLFEYFSETQRNKGNFPGRFSGRQFSNSRSEMNVSTLELGDSALYLCASSLGGTDIGYTFGSGTRLTVV.

V usage is TRBV7-9 and J usage is TRBJ1-6; TRBD1 matches at 7 bases. There are 15 residues in the CDR3. Germline V gene sequence: CDR1 SEHNR, CDR2 FQNEAQ (reference sequence). Unmatched junction bases numbered 9, after V lost 8 bases and J lost 5 bases. CDR3 region: CASGFSGTDNSPLHF. CDR3 nucleotides: TGTGCCAGCGGTTTCTCCGGGACAGATAATTCACCCCTCCACTTT.

DNA for the CDR3: TGTGCCAGCAGCCAAATAGGACCGAACACTGAAGCTTTCTTT. Amino acid sequence: CASSQIGPNTEAFF. The V call is TRBV3-1 (or the pseudogene TRBV3-2), the J call TRBJ1-1; D remains ambiguous. This CDR3 region has 14 residues. Trimming left V 2 bases short and J 1 base short, with 8 bases between. Germline V CDR1 and CDR2: LGHDT, YNNKEL (reference sequence).

The V gene is TRBV10-3, the J gene TRBJ1-3, with a tentative D call TRBD1 (6 bases). V gave up 6 bases and J gave up 4 bases, with 13 bases separating them. The CDR3 spans 14 residues. Germline values: CDR1 ENHRY, CDR2 SYGVKD. CDR3 DNA sequence: TGTGCCATCAGGGCCGGAACAGGGGGAAACACCATATATTTT. Its protein is CAIRAGTGGNTIYF.

The gene calls are TRBV6-5 and TRBJ1-2; 10 nucleotides line up with TRBD1. The CDR3 runs 15 residues. V lost 6 bases, J lost 3 bases, and 7 bases stayed unmatched. Germline CDR1 MNHEY, CDR2 SVGAGI. CDR3 residues: CASRTSGTGDYGYTF. CDR3 bases: TGTGCCAGCAGAACTTCCGGGACAGGGGACTATGGCTACACCTTC.

V and J are TRBV24-1 and TRBJ1-1, with D possibly TRBD1 on 5 matching bases. Trimming removed 1 base from V and 8 bases from J, with 7 bases in between. Germline CDR1 is KGHDR and CDR2 is SFDVKD. The CDR3 length is 12 residues. In DNA form, the CDR3 reads TGTGCCACCAGTGATTTTCGGGGGGAAGCTTTCTTT. Amino acids: CATSDFRGEAFF.

The chain employs TRBV12-5 and TRBJ2-3; 12 bases are a match to TRBD2. Germline V gene data show CDR1 as LGHNT and CDR2 as FRNRAP. The CDR3 runs 18 residues. V was pared by 4 bases and J by 3 bases, with 11 bases of the junction left unmatched. As DNA, the CDR3 is TGTGCTAGTGGTTGGGCTAGCGGGGGGGCCTTTTTGACAGATACGCAGTATTTT. As protein: CASGWASGGAFLTDTQYF. Full variable domain (outside the CDR3, taken from reference TRBV12-5 and TRBJ2-3): DARVTQTPRHKVTEMGQEVTMRCQPILGHNTVFWYRQTMMQGLELLAYFRNRAPLDDSGMPKDRFSAEMPDATLATLKIQPSEPRDSAVYFCASGWASGGAFLTDTQYFGPGTRLTVL.

J is TRBJ1-4 and V is TRBV15, with D perhaps TRBD1 (5 bases). Trimming shortened V by 0 bases and J by 6 bases, and 14 bases separated the two germline ends. The germline V gene encodes CDR1 LNHNV and CDR2 YYDKDF (reference sequence). This CDR3 contains 16 residues. The CDR3, as DNA: TGTGCCACCAGCAGAGATATGGGCAGGGAGGATGAAAAACTGTTTTTT. It is translated as CATSRDMGREDEKLFF.